Included here is one T cell receptor (beta chain) sequence, with context. Its antigen is currently unknown. TCR alpha and TCR beta cDNA libraries carrying sample barcodes and UMIs were produced by 5'RACE using constant-segment primers. TCRdb independently ran MiXCR on the 5' RACE reads; one entry per CDR3 protein. The sample records hundreds of thousands of distinct CDR3 sequences, about 17% being singletons. The CDR3 is 14 amino acids. Trimming removed 4 bases from V and 4 bases from J, with 12 bases in between. Germline CDR1 and CDR2: SGHRS and YFSETQ. This record belongs to a study of T-cell memory formation after mild COVID-19. Study conclusions and caveats: Day 15 to 85 contracting clones showed balanced CD4/CD8; day 15 to 37 expanders favored CD4+. That cross-reactive memory joined was suggested by some responding clones appearing in pre-infection memory. CD4+ contracting clones were mainly CM and EM; CD8+ ones, EMRA.

The sample taken for sequencing was PBMCs or a T cell subset sorted from them (not recorded which). This TCR came from a man between 18 and 35 years old who had mild COVID-19 (a few samples of this study predate the infection). Cell type and time point are not known. The chain carries TRBV5-1 and TRBJ2-1, with D perhaps TRBD1 (5 bases). The CDR3 sequence is CASSEQGLYNEQFF. The CDR3 DNA follows: TGCGCCAGCAGCGAGCAGGGATTATACAATGAGCAGTTCTTC.